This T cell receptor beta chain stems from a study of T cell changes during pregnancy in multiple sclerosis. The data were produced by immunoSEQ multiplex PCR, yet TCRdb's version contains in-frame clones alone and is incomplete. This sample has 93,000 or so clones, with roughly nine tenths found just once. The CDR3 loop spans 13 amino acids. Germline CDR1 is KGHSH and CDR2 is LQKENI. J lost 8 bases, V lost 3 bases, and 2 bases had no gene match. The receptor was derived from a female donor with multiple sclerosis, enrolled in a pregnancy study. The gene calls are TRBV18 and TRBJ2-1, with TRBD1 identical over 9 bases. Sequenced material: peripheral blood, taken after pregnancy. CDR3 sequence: CASSPDRGYEQFF. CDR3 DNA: TGTGCCAGCTCACCGGACAGGGGCTATGAGCAGTTCTTC. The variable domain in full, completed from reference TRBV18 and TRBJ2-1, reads NAGVMQNPRHLVRRRGQEARLRCSPMKGHSHVYWYRQLPEEGLKFMVYLQKENIIDESGMPKERFSAEFPKEGPSILRIQQVVRGDSAAYFCASSPDRGYEQFFGPGTRLTVL.